This T cell receptor (beta chain) was retrieved from a study of naive and memory T cell subsets. Overall study findings and caveats: In naive cells, over 90% of TCR sequences were seen only once.

Regarding this clonotype: Its antigen is not identified.

Overnight CMV lysate stimulation of fresh PBMCs defined donor CMV status by CD4+ IFNgamma. Four subsets defined by CD45RA and CD27 were sorted after CD3, CD4, CD8 and live/dead staining. An equimolar mix of two oligonucleotides served as the beta constant-region primer for TRBC1 and TRBC2. A 12-nucleotide UMI and the SP2 primer were added to the cDNA 3' end by oligonucleotide ligation. TCRdb recomputed calls from the UMI-ligation and nested PCR reads with MiXCR, one row per CDR3 protein. The sample has tens of thousands of distinct CDR3 sequences, less than 15% seen once. The CDR3 spans 16 residues. V was pared by 4 bases and J by 0 bases, with 15 bases between. CDR1 is SEHNR and CDR2 is FQNEAQ in the germline V gene (reference sequence).

This chain joins TRBV7-9 and TRBJ1-1, with D uncertain. This TCR derives from a human donor in good health. The sample taken for sequencing was effector memory CD4+ T cells from blood. The subset: effector memory, CD45RA- CD27-. CDR3: CASSSWAGKMNTEAFF. In DNA, the CDR3 is TGTGCCAGCAGCTCCTGGGCAGGAAAGATGAACACTGAAGCTTTCTTT.